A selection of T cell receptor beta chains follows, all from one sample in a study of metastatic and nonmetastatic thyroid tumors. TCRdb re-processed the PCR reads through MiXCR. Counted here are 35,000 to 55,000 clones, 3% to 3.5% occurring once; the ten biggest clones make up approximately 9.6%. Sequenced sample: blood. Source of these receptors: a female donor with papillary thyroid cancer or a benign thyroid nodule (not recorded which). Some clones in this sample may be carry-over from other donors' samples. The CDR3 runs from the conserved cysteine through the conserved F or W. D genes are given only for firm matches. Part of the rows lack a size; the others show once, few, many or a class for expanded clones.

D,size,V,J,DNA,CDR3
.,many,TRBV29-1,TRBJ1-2,TGCAGCGTTGAAAGGGGCCTCTATGGCTACACCTTC,CSVERGLYGYTF
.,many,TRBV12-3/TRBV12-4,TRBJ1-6,TGTGCCAGCAGTTTTGACACCTATAATTCACCCCTCCACTTT,CASSFDTYNSPLHF
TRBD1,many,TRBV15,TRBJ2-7,TGTGCCACCAGCAAAGGACAGGGGGCGAGGGAGCAGTACTTC,CATSKGQGAREQYF
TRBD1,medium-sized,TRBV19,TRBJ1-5,TGTGCCAGTAGTCGCGCGGGACAGGCCTATCAGCCCCAGCATTTT,CASSRAGQAYQPQHF
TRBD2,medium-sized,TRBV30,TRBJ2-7,TGTGCCTGGACCCCTAGCGGCCCCTACGAGCAGTACTTC,CAWTPSGPYEQYF
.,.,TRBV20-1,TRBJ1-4,TGCAGTGCCACGACAGTACCGAATGAAAAACTGTTTTTT,CSATTVPNEKLFF
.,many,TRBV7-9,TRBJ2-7,TGTGCCAGCAGTAAACAGGGCTACGAGCAGTACTTC,CASSKQGYEQYF
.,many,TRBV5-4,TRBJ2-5,TGTGCCAGCAGCCCAAAGGACAGACAAGAGACCCAGTACTTC,CASSPKDRQETQYF
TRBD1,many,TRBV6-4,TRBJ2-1,TGTGCCAGCAGTCAAGGGACAGGGCCCTACAATGAGCAGTTCTTC,CASSQGTGPYNEQFF
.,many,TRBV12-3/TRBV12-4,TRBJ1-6,TGTGCCAGCAGTCGGACGGATTCACCCCTCCACTTT,CASSRTDSPLHF
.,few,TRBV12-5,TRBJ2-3,TGTGCTAGTGGCCCCGGACGGGGGTGGGATACGCAGTATTTT,CASGPGRGWDTQYF
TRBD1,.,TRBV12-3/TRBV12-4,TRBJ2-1,TGTGCCAGCAGCCCACAGGGGGCCAACAATGAGCAGTTCTTC,CASSPQGANNEQFF
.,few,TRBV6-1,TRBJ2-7,TGTGCCAGCAGTGATGGCCAGAGCGAGGAGTACTTC,CASSDGQSEEYF
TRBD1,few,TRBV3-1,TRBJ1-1,TGTGCCAGCAGCCGAGAAACAGGGGGCACTGAAGCTTTCTTT,CASSRETGGTEAFF
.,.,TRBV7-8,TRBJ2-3,TGTGCCAGCAGTCGAATCCCAGAGAGCACAGATACGCAGTATTTT,CASSRIPESTDTQYF
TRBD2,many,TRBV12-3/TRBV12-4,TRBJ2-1,TGTGCCAGCAGTTTAGAGGCGGGAGTCTCCTACAATGAGCAGTTCTTC,CASSLEAGVSYNEQFF
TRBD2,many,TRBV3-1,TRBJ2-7,TGTGCCAGCAGCGGTGGACTAGGCTCCTACGAGCAGTACTTC,CASSGGLGSYEQYF
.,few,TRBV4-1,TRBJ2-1,TGCTCCAGCAGCCAAGTTGGGGCGGGAAGTGGCAATGAGCAGTTCTTC,CSSSQVGAGSGNEQFF